Presented here are 23 T cell receptor beta chains from one specimen sequenced in a study of regulatory T cells in long-lasting Graves disease. The authors built TCR beta libraries using iRepertoire HTBI primers and Arm-PCR of CDR3 regions. TCRdb reprocessed the multiplex PCR reads via MiXCR and lists one record per CDR3 protein. The sample shows 400,000 or so distinct CDR3 sequences, roughly a quarter of them seen only once. Time point of the sample: persistent/refractory GD, antithyroid drugs over 5 years with positive TRAb. TCR sequences were obtained from RNA taken from PBMCs. The source was peripheral blood mononuclear cells (PBMCs), collected when the disease was refractory, from a patient treated with antithyroid drugs. These receptors were taken from a female donor with Graves disease.

Many counts were recorded for this clonotype. V is TRBV11-2 and J is TRBJ2-7; the D gene is possibly TRBD2 (5 bases). Trimming left V 5 bases short and J 6 bases short, with 17 bases between. CDR1 and CDR2 (germline): SGHAT, FQNNGV. The CDR3 consists of 14 residues. In DNA form, the CDR3 reads TGTGCCAGCAGCCGTGGTTGGGGAGATGGCGAGCAGTACTTC. Amino acid sequence: CASSRGWGDGEQYF.

This clonotype has ten or more counts. The rearrangement uses TRBV6-2 or TRBV6-3 and TRBJ1-5, with 9 nucleotides matching TRBD1. Germline V gene data show CDR1 as MNHEY and CDR2 as SVGEGT. Trimming cost V 2 bases and J 7 bases; bases outside gene matches: 6. The CDR3 contains 15 residues. The CDR3 nucleotides read TGTGCCAGCAGTTACGGACAGGGGTTTGGACAGCCCCAGCATTTT. The encoded protein is CASSYGQGFGQPQHF.

A remark on this clonotype: It differs at one base from a far larger clone, so likely a read error. This chain links TRBV25-1 with TRBJ2-4, with D tentatively TRBD2 (6 bases). The CDR3 is 12 amino acids. Germline CDR1 reads MGHDK; CDR2 reads SYGVNS. CDR3 amino acids: CASSYQGGGCTF. As DNA, the CDR3 is TGTGCCAGCAGTTATCAGGGAGGTGGCTGCACCTTC.

V gene TRBV12-3 or TRBV12-4 combines with J gene TRBJ2-3; 12 bases are a match to TRBD2. The V and J ends lost 7 bases and 2 bases, in that order; junction bases with no gene match: 10. The CDR3 runs to 17 residues. The CDR3 DNA reads as TGTGCCAGCAAAAGGGGAGGACTAGCGGGGTTCACAGATACGCAGTATTTT. As protein: CASKRGGLAGFTDTQYF.

This clonotype came up once. This chain connects TRBV18 to TRBJ2-7, with TRBD1 matching 10 bases. Unmatched junction bases numbered 7, after V lost 2 bases and J lost 6 bases. The CDR3 loop spans 15 amino acids. The V gene's germline CDR1 is KGHSH and CDR2 LQKENI. The CDR3 loop reads CASSPLGTGAPEQYF. CDR3 bases: TGTGCCAGCTCACCATTAGGGACAGGGGCTCCCGAGCAGTACTTC.

This clonotype was seen a handful of times. The chain has TRBV28 and TRBJ1-1; D is undetermined. Germline V gives CDR1 MDHEN, CDR2 SYDVKM. The CDR3 covers 14 residues. Trimming shortened V by 2 bases and J by 1 base, and 8 bases separated the two germline ends. In nucleotides, the CDR3 is TGTGCCAGCAGTTTACGGGAATCGAACACTGAAGCTTTCTTT. Amino acids: CASSLRESNTEAFF.

Ten or more counts support this clonotype. The V gene is TRBV28, the J gene TRBJ1-2; 7 bases are shared with TRBD1. The germline gives CDR1 MDHEN, CDR2 SYDVKM. The length of the CDR3 is 14 residues. V lost 5 bases and J lost 4; bases outside the gene matches: 7. In nucleotides, the CDR3 is TGTGCCAGCAGTCAGGCAGGGGGACCCTATGGCTACACCTTC. This gives the protein CASSQAGGPYGYTF.

About this clonotype itself: A much larger clone is a single base away; this may be a read error. DNA for the CDR3: TGTGCCAGCAGTCTGAGGGACAAGGTCAATCAGCCCCAGCATTTT. Encoded protein: CASSLRDKVNQPQHF. The chain uses TRBV28 and TRBJ1-5, with D possibly matching TRBD1 (6 bases). The CDR3 is made up of 15 amino acids. Germline V lookup: CDR1 MDHEN, CDR2 SYDVKM. V lost 5 bases and J lost 3, with 14 bases in between.

The sample holds many counts of this clonotype. The genes are TRBV2 and TRBJ2-4, with a weak D call TRBD1 (5 bases). This CDR3 contains 14 residues. V shed 2 bases and J shed 8 bases, with 13 bases lying between them. From germline, CDR1 is SNHLY and CDR2 FYNNEI. The CDR3 DNA reads TGTGCCAGCAGTGAAAGCCAGGGTCTAGACATTCAGTACTTC. Translated, it gives CASSESQGLDIQYF.

The table lists this clonotype with a few counts. This chain links TRBV19 with TRBJ2-5; D possibly corresponds to TRBD1 (6 bases). Germline CDR1 is LNHDA and CDR2 is SQIVND (reference sequence). The V end was cut by 8 bases, the J end by 4 bases, with 11 bases between. There are 12 residues in the CDR3. The CDR3 protein is CASRQGRETQYF. DNA of the CDR3: TGTGCCAGTCGCCAGGGGAGAGAGACCCAGTACTTC.

This clonotype appeared many times. The chain employs TRBV11-2 and TRBJ1-2, with D possibly being TRBD1 (5 bases). V lost 5 bases and J 8 bases, leaving 12 bases between the germline ends. CDR3 length: 12 residues. Germline V gene sequence: CDR1 SGHAT, CDR2 FQNNGV. CDR3 sequence: CASSPQGVGYTF. The CDR3 DNA sequence: TGTGCCAGCAGCCCCCAGGGCGTCGGCTACACCTTC. The full variable domain, with the rest looked up from reference TRBV11-2 and TRBJ1-2, is EAGVAQSPRYKIIEKRQSVAFWCNPISGHATLYWYQQILGQGPKLLIQFQNNGVVDDSQLPKDRFSAERLKGVDSTLKIQPAKLEDSAVYLCASSPQGVGYTFGSGTRLTVV.

This chain joins TRBV5-1 and TRBJ1-2; 8 bases match TRBD1. This CDR3 spans 14 amino acids. After removal of 3 bases from V and 4 bases from J, the junction contained 5 bases not matched to a gene. Germline V gene data show CDR1 as SGHRS and CDR2 as YFSETQ. CDR3 sequence (DNA): TGCGCCAGCAGCTCTTGGACAGGGACCTATGGCTACACCTTC. This sequence encodes CASSSWTGTYGYTF.

This chain joins TRBV19 and TRBJ2-7, with D possibly being TRBD1 or TRBD2 (6 bases each). Germline V gene data show CDR1 as LNHDA and CDR2 as SQIVND (reference sequence). CDR3 length: 13 residues. With 9 bases removed from V and 6 bases from J, the gap between germline ends came to 18 bases. The CDR3 nucleotides read TGTGCCAGCGAGGGGGGTCTGATGTCCGAGCAGTACTTC. Encoded protein: CASEGGLMSEQYF.

This clonotype appeared many times. V and J are TRBV5-1 and TRBJ1-5; maybe TRBD1 (5 bases). Trimming took 0 bases from V and 7 from J, leaving 14 bases between them. In germline, CDR1 is SGHRS, CDR2 YFSETQ. The CDR3 contains 15 residues. The CDR3 DNA is TGCGCCAGCAGCTTGGCAGGGAATGCGGGACAGCCCCAGCATTTT. Its translation: CASSLAGNAGQPQHF.

V is TRBV14 and J is TRBJ2-7; the D is unclear. Germline V gene sequence: CDR1 SGHDN, CDR2 FVKESK. The CDR3 has 12 amino acids. The V gene lost 1 base and the J gene lost 7 bases, with 8 bases spanning the gap. The CDR3 reads CASSQARAEQYF. CDR3 DNA sequence: TGTGCCAGCAGCCAAGCAAGGGCGGAGCAGTACTTC. Drawing the rest from reference TRBV14 and TRBJ2-7, the complete variable domain is EAGVTQFPSHSVIEKGQTVTLRCDPISGHDNLYWYRRVMGKEIKFLLHFVKESKQDESGMPNNRFLAERTGGTYSTLKVQPAELEDSGVYFCASSQARAEQYFGPGTRLTVT.

Only a few counts were recorded for this clonotype. This chain links TRBV9 with TRBJ2-7; 8 bases match TRBD1. Per the germline V gene, CDR1 is SGDLS and CDR2 is YYNGEE. V dropped 0 bases and J dropped 2; count of bases not matched to a gene: 7. This CDR3 has 16 residues. CDR3 nucleotides: TGTGCCAGCAGCGTAGGCGGGACAGGTCTCACCTACGAGCAGTACTTC. Amino acids: CASSVGGTGLTYEQYF.

This clonotype was found a few times. The chain couples TRBV3-1 to TRBJ2-2, with D uncertain. V was trimmed by 5 bases and J by 5 bases, leaving 6 bases between them. This CDR3 has 12 residues. Germline CDR1 and CDR2: LGHDT and YNNKEL (reference sequence). The CDR3: CASSYVTGELFF. CDR3 in DNA: TGTGCCAGCAGCTACGTTACCGGGGAGCTGTTTTTT. Full variable domain (rest looked up from reference TRBV3-1 and TRBJ2-2): DTAVSQTPKYLVTQMGNDKSIKCEQNLGHDTMYWYKQDSKKFLKIMFSYNNKELIINETVPNRFSPKSPDKAHLNLHINSLELGDSAVYFCASSYVTGELFFGEGSRLTVL.

This clonotype was detected many times. The V gene is TRBV6-5, the J gene TRBJ2-3; no clear D. Trimming left V 3 bases short and J 2 bases short, with 6 bases between. The length of the CDR3 is 13 residues. The germline V gene has CDR1 MNHEY and CDR2 SVGAGI. Written as DNA, the CDR3 is TGTGCCAGCAGTTATGGTGTCACAGATACGCAGTATTTT. Translated: CASSYGVTDTQYF.

This clonotype has only a few counts. This chain uses TRBV5-1 with TRBJ1-1, with D possibly matching TRBD1 (5 bases). The CDR3 loop spans 15 amino acids. Trimming stripped 3 bases from V and 4 bases from J, with 16 bases between. Germline lookup yields CDR1 SGHRS and CDR2 YFSETQ. The CDR3 reads CASSWTGGGSTEAFF. The CDR3 DNA follows: TGCGCCAGCAGCTGGACGGGGGGAGGGTCCACTGAAGCTTTCTTT.

This clonotype was detected many times. The chain recombines TRBV6-5 with TRBJ1-4; TRBD1 matches 8 bases. The junction had 11 bases not matched to a gene; V was cut back by 2 bases and J by 3 bases. The CDR3 is 18 residues long. Per germline, CDR1 MNHEY and CDR2 SVGAGI. The CDR3 reads CASSYRSTGVRANEKLFF. The CDR3 DNA follows: TGTGCCAGCAGTTACAGATCGACAGGGGTTAGGGCTAATGAAAAACTGTTTTTT.

This clonotype was counted only a few times. The V gene is TRBV9, the J gene TRBJ1-4; maybe TRBD1 (6 bases). The germline V gene encodes CDR1 SGDLS and CDR2 YYNGEE. The germline V and J ends were trimmed by 3 bases and 7 bases, with 16 bases remaining between them. This CDR3 comprises 15 residues. The CDR3 sequence: CASSGSGTTAEKLFF. CDR3 sequence (DNA): TGTGCCAGCAGCGGATCCGGGACAACGGCTGAAAAACTGTTTTTT.

This clonotype appeared a few times. The chain links TRBV7-2 to TRBJ2-3; no clear D. The V end lost 4 bases, the J end lost 6 bases, and 8 bases lay between the germline ends. CDR1 is SGHTA, CDR2 FQGNSA, per germline. The CDR3 has 12 amino acids. In DNA, the CDR3 is TGTGCCAGCAGCTGGGATGGGGATACGCAGTATTTT. It yields the protein CASSWDGDTQYF.

This clonotype was found a few times. The rearrangement uses TRBV9 and TRBJ2-5, with D tentatively TRBD1 (6 bases). In germline, CDR1 is SGDLS, CDR2 YYNGEE. V dropped 4 bases and J dropped 5 bases, with 15 bases sitting between them. The CDR3 is 14 amino acids. The CDR3 coding sequence is TGTGCCAGCAGCTCAGGGGTTTCGGTGGAGACCCAGTACTTC. The encoded protein is CASSSGVSVETQYF.